A single sample is the source of the 17 T cell receptor beta chains below, sequenced in a study of cytomegalovirus exposure and HLA in healthy donors. PCR involved 60 Vbeta and 13 Jbeta primers. TCRdb's table, derived via immunoSEQ multiplex PCR, lists solely in-frame clones and lacks some. Here the sample table reports 60,000 to 70,000 clones. The sample taken for sequencing was PBMCs. These receptor sequences come from a boy between 10 and 17 years old in good health and CMV-seronegative.

The rearrangement uses TRBV5-6 and TRBJ2-1, with 10 nucleotides matching TRBD1. Germline CDR1 and CDR2: SGHDT and YYEEEE. This CDR3 contains 16 residues. V shed 1 base, J shed 5 bases, and the junction held 6 bases outside the gene matches. The CDR3 DNA follows: TGTGCCAGCAGCTTGTACCGGGACAGGGGAAACAATGAGCAGTTCTTC. Amino acids: CASSLYRDRGNNEQFF.

CDR3 residues: CASSVERAAGLVIYGYTF. The CDR3 region has the DNA TGTGCCAGCAGCGTGGAAAGAGCCGCGGGCTTGGTTATCTATGGCTACACCTTC. The chain carries TRBV9 and TRBJ1-2; D remains unclear. This CDR3 is built from 18 residues. Trimming stripped 2 bases from V and 4 bases from J, with 24 bases between. Germline-derived CDR1 and CDR2 are SGDLS and YYNGEE.

The chain uses TRBV7-2 and TRBJ2-1; 8 bases line up with TRBD2. With V trimmed by 4 bases and J by 7 bases, 6 bases remained unmatched. The CDR3 has 14 amino acids. The germline V gene encodes CDR1 SGHTA and CDR2 FQGNSA. As DNA, the CDR3 is TGTGCCAGCAGCTCTGCGGCTAGCGGGAATGAGCAGTTCTTC. Translation gives CASSSAASGNEQFF.

The chain couples TRBV12-5 to TRBJ2-1; tentatively, D is TRBD2 (6 bases). Germline V CDR1 and CDR2: LGHNT, FRNRAP. There are 15 residues in the CDR3. V was trimmed by 1 base and J by 5 bases, leaving 12 bases between them. The DNA for the CDR3 is TGTGCTAGTGGTTTGGGGAGGGCTGGGAACAATGAGCAGTTCTTC. Protein product: CASGLGRAGNNEQFF.

The chain joins TRBV21-1 to TRBJ2-7; the table calls TRBD2, which could not be checked here. TRBV21-1 is recorded as a pseudogene. This CDR3 contains 19 residues. The CDR3 loop is CASSKLAAGARPSRYEQYF. CDR3 bases: TGTGCCAGCAGCAAATTGGCAGCGGGGGCCAGACCTAGCCGCTACGAGCAGTACTTC.

The chain is built from TRBV10-3 and TRBJ2-1, with 9 bases matching TRBD2. This CDR3 is 17 amino acids long. CDR1 and CDR2 from the germline V gene are ENHRY and SYGVKD. V lost 1 base to trimming and J lost 3 bases; unmatched junction nucleotides: 7. The CDR3 spells CAISELGSGSHYNEQFF. In DNA form, the CDR3 reads TGTGCCATCAGTGAGTTGGGTAGCGGGAGCCACTACAATGAGCAGTTCTTC.

V gene TRBV6-5 combines with J gene TRBJ1-5; the D gene is possibly TRBD1 (5 bases). This CDR3 has 15 residues. V was trimmed by 0 bases and J by 2 bases, leaving 8 bases between them. CDR1 MNHEY and CDR2 SVGAGI come from the germline V gene. This CDR3 is CASSYSKGGNQPQHF. The DNA of the CDR3 is TGTGCCAGCAGTTACTCGAAAGGGGGCAATCAGCCCCAGCATTTT.

This sequence joins TRBV6-5 and TRBJ1-5, with TRBD1 identical over 8 bases. The CDR3 loop spans 15 amino acids. CDR1 is MNHEY, CDR2 SVGAGI, per germline. Trimming at V came to 6 bases and at J to 0 bases, leaving 4 bases not matched to a gene. The CDR3: CASRGGQDSNQPQHF. The CDR3, as DNA: TGTGCCAGCAGAGGGGGACAGGATAGCAATCAGCCCCAGCATTTT.

The gene calls are TRBV4-3 and TRBJ1-1; D not resolved. V was cut by 4 bases and J by 5 bases, with 14 bases left in between. Looked up from germline, CDR1 is LGHNA and CDR2 is YSLEER. The CDR3 runs 14 residues. CDR3: CASSPSGGWTEAFF. The CDR3 DNA sequence: TGCGCCAGCAGCCCCTCCGGAGGATGGACTGAAGCTTTCTTT.

The rearrangement uses TRBV29-1 and TRBJ1-2; D unclear. The CDR3 contains 12 residues. CDR1 and CDR2 from the germline V gene are SQVTM and ANQGSEA. The V end was cut by 1 base, the J end by 4 bases, with 7 bases between. This CDR3 is CSVEVERYGYTF. The CDR3 region has the DNA TGCAGCGTTGAAGTCGAGCGCTATGGCTACACCTTC.

The chain uses TRBV2 and TRBJ1-2; D is possibly TRBD1 (5 bases). The CDR3 runs 15 residues. Germline V gene sequence: CDR1 SNHLY, CDR2 FYNNEI. Between the trimmed V and J ends, which lost 5 bases and 7 bases, there was a span of 20 bases. The CDR3 region has the DNA TGTGCCAGCAGTTTACAGGCCTGGGGTTCGGGTGGCTACACCTTC. This translates into CASSLQAWGSGGYTF.

The chain links TRBV30 to TRBJ2-7; 11 bases fit TRBD2. The V and J ends lost 2 bases and 3 bases, in that order; junction bases with no gene match: 6. The germline V gene has CDR1 GTSNPN and CDR2 SVGIG (reference sequence). This CDR3 spans 15 amino acids. CDR3 loop: CAWSSPGLADYEQYF. The CDR3 bases are TGTGCCTGGAGTAGCCCGGGACTAGCGGACTACGAGCAGTACTTC. The variable domain in full, with the rest retrieved from reference TRBV30 and TRBJ2-7, is SQTIHQWPATLVQPVGSPLSLECTVEGTSNPNLYWYRQAAGRGLQLLFYSVGIGQISSEVPQNLSASRPQDRQFILSSKKLLLSDSGFYLCAWSSPGLADYEQYFGPGTRLTVT.

The chain carries TRBV7-2 and TRBJ1-4; the match to TRBD1 covers 7 bases. Per the germline V gene, CDR1 is SGHTA and CDR2 is FQGNSA. The CDR3 is made up of 14 amino acids. Trimming cost V 2 bases and J 8 bases; bases outside gene matches: 5. For the CDR3, the DNA is TGTGCCAGCAGCTTACTGAGGGGGCGAGAAAAACTGTTTTTT. Its protein product is CASSLLRGREKLFF.

The chain couples TRBV5-6 to TRBJ1-2, with 12 bases that match TRBD1. This CDR3 contains 15 residues. Germline CDR1 SGHDT, CDR2 YYEEEE. V gave up 4 bases and J gave up 4 bases; unmatched junction bases: 5. As DNA, the CDR3 is TGTGCCAGCAGCGCCCGGGACAGGGGGCTCTATGGCTACACCTTC. Translation: CASSARDRGLYGYTF.

The chain couples TRBV29-1 to TRBJ1-1, with 11 positions matching TRBD1. After removal of 5 bases from V and 4 bases from J, the junction contained 6 bases not matched to a gene. CDR1 and CDR2 (germline): SQVTM, ANQGSEA. The CDR3 consists of 14 residues. CDR3 DNA: TGCAGCGTTATTACCGGGACAGGGGGCACTGAAGCTTTCTTT. Its translation is CSVITGTGGTEAFF.

The chain combines TRBV5-5 with TRBJ2-7, with 13 nucleotides matching TRBD2. Trimming took 4 bases from V and 3 from J; bases not matched to a gene: 7. The germline CDR1 and CDR2 sequences are SGHKS and YYEKEE (reference sequence). CDR3 length: 16 amino acids. This CDR3 is CASSLGLAGTNYEQYF. CDR3 in DNA: TGTGCCAGCAGCCTGGGACTAGCGGGGACGAACTACGAGCAGTACTTC.

V gene TRBV6-5 combines with J gene TRBJ2-2; maybe TRBD1 (6 bases). Germline V gene sequence: CDR1 MNHEY, CDR2 SVGAGI. The CDR3 is made up of 16 amino acids. The V and J ends lost 4 bases and 0 bases respectively, with 12 bases between them. The CDR3 is CASSSYRATNTGELFF. CDR3 coding DNA: TGTGCCAGCAGTTCCTACAGGGCCACGAACACCGGGGAGCTGTTTTTT.